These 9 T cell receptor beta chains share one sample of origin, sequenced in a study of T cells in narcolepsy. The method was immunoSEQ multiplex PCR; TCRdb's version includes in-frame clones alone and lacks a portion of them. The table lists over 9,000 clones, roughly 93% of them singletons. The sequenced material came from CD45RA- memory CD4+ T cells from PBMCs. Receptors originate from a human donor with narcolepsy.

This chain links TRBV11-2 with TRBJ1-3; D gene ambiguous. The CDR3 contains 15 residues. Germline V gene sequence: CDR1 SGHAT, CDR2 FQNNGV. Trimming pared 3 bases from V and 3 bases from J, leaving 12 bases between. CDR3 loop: CASSLFGVGGNTIYF. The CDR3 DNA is TGTGCCAGCAGCTTGTTCGGGGTGGGTGGAAACACCATATATTTT. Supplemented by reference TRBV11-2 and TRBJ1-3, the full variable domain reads EAGVAQSPRYKIIEKRQSVAFWCNPISGHATLYWYQQILGQGPKLLIQFQNNGVVDDSQLPKDRFSAERLKGVDSTLKIQPAKLEDSAVYLCASSLFGVGGNTIYFGEGSWLTVV.

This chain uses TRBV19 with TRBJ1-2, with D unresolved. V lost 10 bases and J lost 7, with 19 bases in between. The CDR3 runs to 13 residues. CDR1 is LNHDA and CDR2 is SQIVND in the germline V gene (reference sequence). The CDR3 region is CATRGEGASGYTF. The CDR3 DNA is TGTGCCACAAGAGGAGAGGGCGCGAGTGGCTACACCTTC.

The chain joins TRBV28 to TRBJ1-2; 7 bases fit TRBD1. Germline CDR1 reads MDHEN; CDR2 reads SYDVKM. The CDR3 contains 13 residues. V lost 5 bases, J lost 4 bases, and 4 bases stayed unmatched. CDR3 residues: CASSTGQLYGYTF. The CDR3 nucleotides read TGTGCCAGCAGTACGGGACAGCTCTATGGCTACACCTTC.

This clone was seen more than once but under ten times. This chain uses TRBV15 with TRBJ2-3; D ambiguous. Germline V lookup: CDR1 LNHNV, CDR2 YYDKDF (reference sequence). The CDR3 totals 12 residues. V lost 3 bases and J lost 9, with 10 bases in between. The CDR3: CATSSILVTQYF. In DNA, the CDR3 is TGTGCCACCAGCAGCATTCTGGTAACGCAGTATTTT.

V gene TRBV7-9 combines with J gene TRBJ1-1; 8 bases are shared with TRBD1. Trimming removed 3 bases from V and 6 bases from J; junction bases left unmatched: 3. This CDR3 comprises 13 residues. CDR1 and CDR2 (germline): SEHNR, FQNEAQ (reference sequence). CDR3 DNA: TGTGCCAGCAGCTTGACAGGGGTATCTGAAGCTTTCTTT. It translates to CASSLTGVSEAFF.

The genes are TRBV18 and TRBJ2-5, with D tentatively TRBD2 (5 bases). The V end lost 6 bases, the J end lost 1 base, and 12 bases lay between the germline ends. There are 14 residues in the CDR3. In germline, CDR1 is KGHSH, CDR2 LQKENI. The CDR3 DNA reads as TGTGCCAGCTCGCGGCTACTAGTCCAAGAGACCCAGTACTTC. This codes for CASSRLLVQETQYF.

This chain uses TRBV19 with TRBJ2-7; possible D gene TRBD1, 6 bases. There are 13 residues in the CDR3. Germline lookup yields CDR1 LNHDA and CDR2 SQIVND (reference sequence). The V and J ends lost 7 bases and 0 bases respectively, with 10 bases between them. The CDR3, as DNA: TGTGCCAGTAAGCGGACAGACTCCTACGAGCAGTACTTC. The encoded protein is CASKRTDSYEQYF.

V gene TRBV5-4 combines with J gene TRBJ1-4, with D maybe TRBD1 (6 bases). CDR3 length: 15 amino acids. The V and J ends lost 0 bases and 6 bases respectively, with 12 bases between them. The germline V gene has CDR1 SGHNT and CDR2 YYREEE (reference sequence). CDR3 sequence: CASSLGQAGDEKLFF. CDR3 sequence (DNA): TGTGCCAGCAGCTTGGGACAGGCGGGGGATGAAAAACTGTTTTTT.

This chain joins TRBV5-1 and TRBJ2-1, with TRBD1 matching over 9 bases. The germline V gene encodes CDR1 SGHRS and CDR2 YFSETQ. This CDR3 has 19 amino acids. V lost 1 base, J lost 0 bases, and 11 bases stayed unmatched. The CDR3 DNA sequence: TGCGCCAGCAGCTTGATGATGGGACAGGGAAGTTTCTCCTACAATGAGCAGTTCTTC. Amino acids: CASSLMMGQGSFSYNEQFF.